This T cell receptor beta chain was obtained from a study of shared clonotypes between healthy human individuals. Study-wide results and limits: Inspection by rarefaction showed sorted-subset sequencing to be incomplete despite large depth.

The CDR3 length is 14 residues. Germline V gene data show CDR1 as SQVTM and CDR2 as ANQGSEA. V shed 3 bases and J shed 2 bases, with 10 bases lying between them. As regards this clone: Its antigen is undetermined.

In the CD4+ fraction, cells were divided into CD45RA+ naive and CD45RA-negative memory subsets. Sequencing used immunoSEQ multiplex PCR; TCRdb keeps in-frame clones, though not all of them. In the table there are more than 2 million clones, approximately 96% of which are singletons. This clonotype originated in a man younger than 35 in good health. Sequencing input: naive CD4+ T cells sorted from blood. Subset described: CD45RA+ positively selected. The chain recombines TRBV29-1 with TRBJ2-2; D ambiguous. CDR3 residues: CSVEAPFNTGELFF. The CDR3 DNA reads TGCAGCGTTGAGGCCCCGTTTAACACCGGGGAGCTGTTTTTT.